The 5 T cell receptor beta chains below all came from one sample that was sequenced in a study of cytomegalovirus exposure and HLA in healthy donors. The PCR employed 60 Vbeta primers together with 13 Jbeta primers. Generated by immunoSEQ multiplex PCR, the TCRdb table keeps only in-frame clones and is missing some. The sample contains approximately 170,000 clones, 71% of which appear only once. Sample: PBMCs. The receptors come from a girl under 18 in good health and CMV-seronegative.

Turning to this clone: The junction and the germline gene differ at one end; a read error may be behind it. The V call is TRBV2, the J call TRBJ2-1, with 7 bases aligning to TRBD2. Germline V gene data show CDR1 as SNHLY and CDR2 as FYNNEI. The CDR3 consists of 17 residues. The CDR3 sequence is CASSEALASGPYNEQFF. CDR3 DNA: TGTGCCAGCAGTGAAGCGCTTGCTAGCGGTCCCTACAATGAACAGTTCTTC.

V and J are TRBV4-1 and TRBJ2-7; the D gene is possibly TRBD2 (5 bases). V was shortened by 4 bases and J by 5 bases, with 15 bases between the two germline ends. Germline V gene data show CDR1 as MGHRA and CDR2 as YSYEKL. The CDR3 extends over 14 amino acids. CDR3 sequence: CASSPGGYEDEQYF. CDR3 nucleotides: TGCGCCAGCAGCCCTGGAGGATATGAGGACGAGCAGTACTTC.

V is TRBV27 and J is TRBJ2-3; 9 positions agree with TRBD2. The CDR3 is 17 amino acids. J lost 4 bases, V lost 5 bases, and 13 bases had no gene match. Germline V gene lookup returns CDR1 MNHEY and CDR2 SMNVEV (reference sequence). The CDR3 DNA is TGTGCCAGCAGTCTGGGGGCGGGGCGGGGGGGCCCAGATACGCAGTATTTT. Encoded protein: CASSLGAGRGGPDTQYF.

CDR3: CASSRGLLNSPLHF. The CDR3, as DNA: TGTGCCAGCAGCCGAGGACTGTTAAATTCACCCCTCCACTTT. The genes are TRBV5-6 and TRBJ1-6; D is uncertain. Germline lookup yields CDR1 SGHDT and CDR2 YYEEEE. The CDR3 sequence is 14 residues long. Trimming removed 4 bases at V and 7 bases at J, with 12 bases between.

The CDR3 sequence is CASSPDRLHGYTF. For the CDR3, the DNA is TGTGCCAGCAGCCCGGACAGGCTTCATGGCTACACCTTC. The V gene is TRBV7-9, the J gene TRBJ1-2; 7 bases are a match to TRBD1. The CDR3 totals 13 residues. Germline CDR1 reads SEHNR; CDR2 reads FQNEAQ (reference sequence). J lost 6 bases, V lost 5 bases, and 6 bases had no gene match.